This TCR beta chain came from a study of OX40 agonist ivuxolimab in advanced cancers. The germline CDR1 and CDR2 sequences are MNHNS and SASEGT. This CDR3 spans 13 amino acids. With 7 bases removed from V and 3 bases from J, the gap between germline ends came to 10 bases. The protocol was immunoSEQ multiplex PCR, while the TCRdb copy is restricted to in-frame clones and leaves out a portion. The table lists about 93,000 clones, 94% of them singletons, with roughly 2.6% in the top ten. This clonotype originated in an adult with an advanced solid tumor such as melanoma, head and neck, liver or kidney cancer. The chain combines TRBV6-1 with TRBJ2-1; the D is unclear. Sequenced here: CD4+ or CD8+ T cells sorted from blood, sampled in a trial of the OX40 agonist ivuxolimab. In DNA, the CDR3 is TGTGCCAGCACCCTCCCCGGCTACAATGAGCAGTTCTTC. It encodes CASTLPGYNEQFF.